These 29 T cell receptor beta chains share one sample of origin, sequenced in a study of OX40 agonist ivuxolimab in advanced cancers. The library was built by means of the immunoSEQ multiplex PCR assay. TCRdb took over this immuneACCESS table, retaining in-frame rearrangements with V and J assigned. Such tables are incomplete; in checked studies, under half of the missing clones stem from an unresolved V gene, and the remainder is unexplained. The sample records 55,000 to 70,000 clones, around 84% of which are singletons. The ten largest clones represent 2.4% of the sample. Specimen: CD4+ or CD8+ T cells sorted from blood, collected in a trial of the OX40 agonist ivuxolimab. Receptors originate from an adult with an advanced solid tumor such as melanoma, head and neck, liver or kidney cancer.

The chain has TRBV4-1 and TRBJ1-3; 7 nucleotides line up with TRBD1. The CDR3 is made up of 19 amino acids. V lost 0 bases, J lost 0 bases, and 11 bases stayed unmatched. The germline CDR1 and CDR2 sequences are MGHRA and YSYEKL. CDR3 DNA sequence: TGCGCCAGCAGCCAAGATCCGGGGACAGCCTGGACCTCTGGAAACACCATATATTTT. Its protein product is CASSQDPGTAWTSGNTIYF.

The gene calls are TRBV5-1 and TRBJ1-4; a possible D gene is TRBD1 (5 bases). Between the trimmed V and J ends, which lost 5 bases and 6 bases, there was a span of 11 bases. The V gene's germline CDR1 is SGHRS and CDR2 YFSETQ. The CDR3 sequence is 13 residues long. The CDR3 loop reads CASRAGRDEKLFF. The CDR3 bases are TGCGCCAGCAGGGCAGGGAGGGATGAAAAACTGTTTTTT.

The J gene is TRBJ1-5, the V gene TRBV19; TRBD1 agrees at 9 bases. This CDR3 is 18 amino acids long. V dropped 2 bases and J dropped 3; count of bases not matched to a gene: 11. Germline values: CDR1 LNHDA, CDR2 SQIVND (reference sequence). The chain's CDR3 is CASSISLLGTGNNQPQHF. In DNA, the CDR3 is TGTGCCAGTAGTATAAGCCTACTTGGGACAGGGAACAATCAGCCCCAGCATTTT. The complete variable domain, with remaining parts taken from reference TRBV19 and TRBJ1-5, reads DGGITQSPKYLFRKEGQNVTLSCEQNLNHDAMYWYRQDPGQGLRLIYYSQIVNDFQKGDIAEGYSVSREKKESFPLTVTSAQKNPTAFYLCASSISLLGTGNNQPQHFGDGTRLSIL.

The chain combines TRBV5-1 with TRBJ2-2; 8 nucleotides align to TRBD1. The CDR3 has 16 amino acids. Germline V gene lookup returns CDR1 SGHRS and CDR2 YFSETQ. V lost 6 bases and J lost 0; bases outside the gene matches: 7. The CDR3 region is CASKPPGQANTGELFF. DNA of the CDR3: TGCGCCAGCAAACCCCCGGGACAGGCGAACACCGGGGAGCTGTTTTTT.

The rearrangement uses TRBV2 and TRBJ1-1; possible D gene TRBD1, 6 bases. The CDR3 length is 13 residues. Germline assignment: CDR1 SNHLY and CDR2 FYNNEI. V was trimmed by 6 bases and J by 4 bases, leaving 12 bases between them. The CDR3 reads CASSPDRTTEAFF. The DNA for the CDR3 is TGTGCCAGCAGCCCCGACAGGACCACTGAAGCTTTCTTT. The full variable domain, in which reference TRBV2 and TRBJ1-1 provide the parts outside the CDR3, is EPEVTQTPSHQVTQMGQEVILRCVPISNHLYFYWYRQILGQKVEFLVSFYNNEISEKSEIFDDQFSVERPDGSNFTLKIRSTKLEDSAMYFCASSPDRTTEAFFGQGTRLTVV.

The V gene is TRBV5-1, the J gene TRBJ1-4, with TRBD1 matching over 9 bases. With 4 bases clipped from V and 7 bases from J, the junction kept 14 bases outside the gene matches. This CDR3 spans 17 amino acids. Per germline, CDR1 SGHRS and CDR2 YFSETQ. This CDR3 is CASSRESLGTGSEKLFF. In nucleotides, the CDR3 is TGCGCCAGCAGCCGAGAGAGCCTCGGGACAGGGTCTGAAAAACTGTTTTTT.

The chain has TRBV25-1 and TRBJ2-5; perhaps TRBD1 as D (6 bases). The end of the DNA aligns better with TRBJ2-7, so the J call may be wrong. The CDR3 extends over 13 amino acids. Germline CDR1 reads MGHDK; CDR2 reads SYGVNS. The CDR3 here is CASSGHREYEQYF. Written as DNA, the CDR3 is TGTGCCAGCAGTGGTCACAGGGAATACGAGCAGTACTTC.

This chain joins TRBV10-3 and TRBJ1-2; 7 nucleotides agree with TRBD1. The CDR3 is 15 amino acids. Germline V lookup: CDR1 ENHRY, CDR2 SYGVKD. V dropped 10 bases and J dropped 1; count of bases not matched to a gene: 12. The CDR3 region is CATHTRGQHNYGYTF. As DNA, the CDR3 is TGTGCCACACACACTAGGGGACAGCATAACTATGGCTACACCTTC.

This chain uses TRBV11-2 with TRBJ1-4; D is ambiguous. V lost 8 bases and J lost 1, with 8 bases in between. This CDR3 has 13 residues. Germline V CDR1 and CDR2: SGHAT, FQNNGV. CDR3 DNA: TGTGCCAGCGGGAGGGAAACTAATGAAAAACTGTTTTTT. Its protein product is CASGRETNEKLFF.

The gene calls are TRBV7-2 and TRBJ1-1; TRBD1 agrees at 7 bases. The CDR3 is 17 amino acids. Germline CDR1 and CDR2: SGHTA and FQGNSA. V dropped 2 bases and J dropped 4; count of bases not matched to a gene: 13. For the CDR3, the DNA is TGTGCCAGCAGCTTAATTTCCTCAGGGGGTTTAACCACTGAAGCTTTCTTT. As protein: CASSLISSGGLTTEAFF.

The chain recombines TRBV5-5 with TRBJ1-2, with 8 bases matching TRBD1. The CDR3 consists of 15 residues. Per the germline V gene, CDR1 is SGHKS and CDR2 is YYEKEE (reference sequence). Trimming removed 4 bases from V and 3 bases from J; junction bases left unmatched: 8. CDR3 loop: CASSIPGQEYYGYTF. The CDR3 DNA reads as TGTGCCAGCAGCATCCCGGGACAGGAGTACTATGGCTACACCTTC.

The V call is TRBV5-6, the J call TRBJ2-7, with a weak D call TRBD1 (6 bases). V was pared by 8 bases and J by 3 bases, with 9 bases between. This CDR3 is 11 amino acids long. The germline CDR1 and CDR2 sequences are SGHDT and YYEEEE. In DNA, the CDR3 is TGTGCCAGTCAGGGGTTCTACGAGCAGTACTTC. Residues: CASQGFYEQYF.

Written as DNA, the CDR3 is TGTGCCACCAGCAGAGATAGAGCGGGACAGTTATACGAGCAGTACTTC. It specifies CATSRDRAGQLYEQYF. The rearrangement joins TRBV15 to TRBJ2-7, with D perhaps given as TRBD1 or TRBD2 (7 bases each). V dropped 0 bases and J dropped 4 bases, with 16 bases sitting between them. This CDR3 contains 16 residues. Germline V CDR1 and CDR2: LNHNV, YYDKDF (reference sequence).

V is TRBV5-1 and J is TRBJ1-2, with 8 bases fitting TRBD1. Per the germline V gene, CDR1 is SGHRS and CDR2 is YFSETQ. This CDR3 has 16 amino acids. V lost 0 bases, J lost 3 bases, and 7 bases stayed unmatched. The CDR3 bases are TGCGCCAGCAGCTTGGCACCACAGGGGGAATACTATGGCTACACCTTC. Translating it yields CASSLAPQGEYYGYTF.

The chain uses TRBV7-2 and TRBJ1-1, with 7 bases aligning to TRBD1. Trimming took 2 bases from V and 4 from J; bases not matched to a gene: 13. Germline V gene data show CDR1 as SGHTA and CDR2 as FQGNSA. The CDR3 consists of 17 residues. CDR3 in DNA: TGTGCCAGCAGCTTAATTGGCCAGGGGGGCGTCGGCACTGAAGCTTTCTTT. It translates to CASSLIGQGGVGTEAFF.

The genes are TRBV28 and TRBJ2-5, with TRBD2 matching 11 bases. V was clipped by 7 bases and J by 5 bases; unmatched bases: 6. CDR3 size: 14 residues. Germline CDR1 MDHEN, CDR2 SYDVKM. The CDR3 loop is CASTLAGGGETQYF. Written as DNA, the CDR3 is TGTGCCAGCACGCTAGCGGGGGGAGGGGAGACCCAGTACTTC.

V and J are TRBV7-3 and TRBJ2-5, with 11 bases that match TRBD2. V dropped 5 bases and J dropped 6; count of bases not matched to a gene: 5. From germline, CDR1 is SGHTA and CDR2 FQGTGA. The length of the CDR3 is 14 residues. CDR3 residues: CASSLGTSGQTQYF. The DNA of the CDR3 is TGTGCCAGCAGCCTAGGGACTAGCGGACAGACCCAGTACTTC.

The rearrangement uses TRBV5-1 and TRBJ2-7; 15 bases match TRBD2. CDR3 length: 15 residues. Germline CDR1 and CDR2: SGHRS and YFSETQ. Germline trimming cut 7 bases from V and 1 base from J; bases unmatched to any gene: 3. CDR3 bases: TGCGCCAGCTTCGGACTAGCGGGGGGGTCCTACGAGCAGTACTTC. It translates to CASFGLAGGSYEQYF.

The chain recombines TRBV7-8 with TRBJ1-1; 8 bases fit TRBD1. Germline V CDR1 and CDR2: SGHVS, FQNEAQ. V was clipped by 5 bases and J by 3 bases; unmatched bases: 17. The CDR3 is 18 amino acids. CDR3 sequence (DNA): TGTGCCAGCAGCGGGATAACGACAGGGGCTAACCCTGACACTGAAGCTTTCTTT. Its protein product is CASSGITTGANPDTEAFF. Looking up the rest from reference TRBV7-8 and TRBJ1-1 gives the full variable domain: GAGVSQSPRYKVAKRGQDVALRCDPISGHVSLFWYQQALGQGPEFLTYFQNEAQLDKSGLPSDRFFAERPEGSVSTLKIQRTQQEDSAVYLCASSGITTGANPDTEAFFGQGTRLTVV.

The genes are TRBV5-8 and TRBJ1-1, with a weak D call TRBD1 (5 bases). The CDR3 is made up of 14 amino acids. The germline CDR1 and CDR2 sequences are SGHTS and YDEGEE. The V gene lost 0 bases and the J gene lost 2 bases, with 8 bases spanning the gap. CDR3 region: CASSLAGANTEAFF. The CDR3 DNA sequence: TGTGCCAGCAGCTTGGCCGGGGCCAACACTGAAGCTTTCTTT.

The rearrangement links TRBV5-1 to TRBJ2-7, with D possibly matching TRBD1 (5 bases). V gave up 5 bases and J gave up 1 base, with 16 bases separating them. The length of the CDR3 is 15 residues. CDR1 SGHRS and CDR2 YFSETQ come from the germline V gene. CDR3 amino acids: CASRSQPTESYEQYF. The CDR3 DNA reads as TGCGCCAGCAGATCCCAGCCGACAGAGTCCTACGAGCAGTACTTC.

This clone was counted a few times. This chain uses TRBV11-2 with TRBJ1-1; D is perhaps TRBD1 (5 bases). V dropped 4 bases and J dropped 3 bases, with 18 bases sitting between them. CDR1 and CDR2 (germline): SGHAT, FQNNGV. This CDR3 comprises 16 residues. DNA of the CDR3: TGTGCCAGCAGCTCCCAATACGGGGCCGCGGACACTGAAGCTTTCTTT. This sequence encodes CASSSQYGAADTEAFF.

V gene TRBV7-6 combines with J gene TRBJ2-2; D might be TRBD1 (5 bases). CDR1 and CDR2 (germline): SGHVS, FNYEAQ. Trimming cost V 1 base and J 6 bases, with 9 bases left between them. This CDR3 has 14 amino acids. The CDR3 nucleotides are TGTGCCAGCAGCTTAGAACAGGTCCCCGGGGAGCTGTTTTTT. It encodes CASSLEQVPGELFF. Together with reference TRBV7-6 and TRBJ2-2, the CDR3 gives the full variable domain: GAGVSQSPRYKVTKRGQDVALRCDPISGHVSLYWYRQALGQGPEFLTYFNYEAQQDKSGLPNDRFSAERPEGSISTLTIQRTEQRDSAMYRCASSLEQVPGELFFGEGSRLTVL.

The rearrangement joins TRBV5-1 to TRBJ2-1, with 8 nucleotides matching TRBD1. From germline, CDR1 is SGHRS and CDR2 YFSETQ. Trimming at V came to 5 bases and at J to 5 bases, leaving 6 bases not matched to a gene. This CDR3 contains 14 residues. CDR3 sequence: CASSRTGSHNEQFF. The CDR3 DNA reads as TGCGCCAGCAGTAGGACAGGGTCACACAATGAGCAGTTCTTC.

V and J are TRBV9 and TRBJ2-1, with TRBD2 matching over 12 bases. Unmatched junction bases numbered 5, after V lost 3 bases and J lost 13 bases. Germline V lookup: CDR1 SGDLS, CDR2 YYNGEE. There are 13 residues in the CDR3. As DNA, the CDR3 is TGTGCCAGCAGCGCCAGACTAGCGGGGGTACAGTTCTTC. It specifies CASSARLAGVQFF.

The chain uses TRBV7-8 and TRBJ1-5, with a weak D call TRBD1 (5 bases). Per germline, CDR1 SGHVS and CDR2 FQNEAQ. V was clipped by 1 base and J by 5 bases, with 18 bases between them. The CDR3 extends over 17 amino acids. In DNA, the CDR3 is TGTGCCAGCAGCTTAGATACAGGATTGACTCTATATCAGCCCCAGCATTTT. Encoded protein: CASSLDTGLTLYQPQHF.

V is TRBV5-6 and J is TRBJ1-2, with D perhaps TRBD1 (6 bases). From germline, CDR1 is SGHDT and CDR2 YYEEEE. Trimming shortened V by 2 bases and J by 3 bases, and 14 bases separated the two germline ends. This CDR3 comprises 15 residues. This chain's CDR3 is CASSLGGGGDYGYTF. The CDR3 DNA reads as TGTGCCAGCAGCTTAGGAGGGGGAGGCGACTATGGCTACACCTTC.

V is TRBV19 and J is TRBJ1-5; 8 nucleotides agree with TRBD1. V lost 4 bases to trimming and J lost 6 bases; unmatched junction nucleotides: 11. The CDR3 totals 16 residues. Germline CDR1 LNHDA, CDR2 SQIVND (reference sequence). The CDR3 sequence is CASSTVDRGRGQPQHF. The CDR3 bases are TGTGCCAGTAGTACCGTCGACAGGGGCCGGGGTCAGCCCCAGCATTTT.

This sequence joins TRBV25-1 and TRBJ2-2; 9 bases agree with TRBD1. CDR1 is MGHDK, CDR2 SYGVNS, per germline. Trimming cost V 6 bases and J 6 bases; bases outside gene matches: 8. There are 15 residues in the CDR3. The CDR3 coding sequence is TGTGCCAGCAGCCGGACAGGGGCGCTGGCCGGGGAGCTGTTTTTT. It codes for CASSRTGALAGELFF.